Below, one T cell receptor beta chain is given with its context. Its cognate antigen is unknown. General study results and limits: Tumor Tregs overlapped most with tumor, then blood, naive CD4+ cells. In terms of TCR gene usage, tumor memory CD4+ T cells clustered together with blood and lymph node memory CD4+ cells, as well as with lymph node naive CD4+ cells.

Full-length variable regions came from constant-region reverse primers plus semi-nested Nested Universal Primer A PCR. TCRdb re-analysed the 5' RACE reads in MiXCR, keeping a single row per CDR3 protein. The sample has around 37,000 distinct CDR3 sequences, less than 35% seen once. V shed 4 bases and J shed 4 bases, with 12 bases lying between them. CDR3 length: 14 residues. From germline, CDR1 is SGHTA and CDR2 FQGNSA. The memory fraction was CD4+CD45RO+CD25- cells. This receptor was obtained from a female donor with breast cancer. Sequences were obtained from memory CD4+ T cells sorted from a lymph node. The subset: memory CD4+ T cells, CD4+CD45RO+CD25-. The chain uses TRBV7-2 and TRBJ2-3, with a weak D call TRBD2 (6 bases). In DNA, the CDR3 is TGTGCCAGCAGCTACCGACTAGGTGCAGATACGCAGTATTTT. Translation gives CASSYRLGADTQYF.